These 7 T cell receptor beta chains came from one sample sequenced in a study of cytomegalovirus exposure and HLA in healthy donors. This table comes from immunoSEQ multiplex PCR, and its TCRdb copy is limited to in-frame clones, with some not included. The sample carries fewer than 200,000 clones, approximately 84% recorded once. The sequenced sample consisted of PBMCs. The receptors were sampled from a woman between 18 and 30 years old in good health and CMV-seropositive.

This chain uses TRBV18 with TRBJ2-1; D possibly corresponds to TRBD1 (6 bases). This CDR3 is built from 14 residues. Deletions cut 5 bases from V and 6 bases from J, with 14 bases between. CDR1 KGHSH and CDR2 LQKENI come from the germline V gene. The CDR3 region is CASSFGQWGNEQFF. In DNA form, the CDR3 reads TGTGCCAGCTCATTCGGACAGTGGGGCAATGAGCAGTTCTTC.

The chain uses TRBV9 and TRBJ1-4; 7 bases are shared with TRBD1. Germline CDR1 reads SGDLS; CDR2 reads YYNGEE. The J segment lost 8 bases and the V segment lost 0 bases, leaving 4 bases of the junction unmatched. The CDR3 loop spans 14 amino acids. The CDR3 protein is CASSVAGGEEKLFF. The CDR3 DNA is TGTGCCAGCAGCGTAGCAGGGGGAGAAGAAAAACTGTTTTTT.

The V call is TRBV27, the J call TRBJ2-3; 12 nucleotides agree with TRBD2. Germline assignment: CDR1 MNHEY and CDR2 SMNVEV (reference sequence). The CDR3 contains 15 residues. After removal of 5 bases from V and 7 bases from J, the junction contained 7 bases not matched to a gene. Here the CDR3 reads CASSLTSGGINTQYF. The DNA for the CDR3 is TGTGCCAGCAGTCTCACTAGCGGGGGGATAAATACGCAGTATTTT.

The rearrangement joins TRBV25-1 to TRBJ1-5; D unclear. The CDR3 loop spans 17 amino acids. The V end was cut by 4 bases, the J end by 1 base, with 17 bases between. The germline CDR1 and CDR2 sequences are MGHDK and SYGVNS. CDR3 residues: CASSGREWLNSNQPQHF. In DNA, the CDR3 is TGTGCCAGCAGTGGCCGGGAGTGGTTGAACAGCAATCAGCCCCAGCATTTT.

The V and J genes are TRBV6-5 and TRBJ2-7, with unresolved D. CDR3 size: 14 residues. Germline CDR1 reads MNHEY; CDR2 reads SVGAGI. V lost 5 bases and J 7 bases, leaving 18 bases between the germline ends. For the CDR3, the DNA is TGTGCCAGCAGTAACGGAAATTCTAGGTGGGAGCAGTACTTC. Encoded protein: CASSNGNSRWEQYF.

V gene TRBV11-3 combines with J gene TRBJ2-5, with TRBD1 as a possible D gene (6 bases). Trimming left V 6 bases short and J 5 bases short, with 13 bases between. This CDR3 has 13 residues. Germline assignment: CDR1 SGHNT and CDR2 YENEEA. CDR3 in amino acids: CASSQGPRETQYF. As DNA, the CDR3 is TGTGCCAGCAGTCAGGGGCCAAGGGAGACCCAGTACTTC.

The V and J genes are TRBV7-3 and TRBJ2-3; TRBD2 aligns across 11 bases. The V gene's germline CDR1 is SGHTA and CDR2 FQGTGA. CDR3 length: 15 amino acids. With 3 bases clipped from V and 5 bases from J, the junction kept 4 bases outside the gene matches. The CDR3 sequence: CASSFSGGVQDTQYF. For the CDR3, the DNA is TGTGCCAGCAGCTTTAGCGGGGGGGTGCAAGATACGCAGTATTTT. The variable domain in full, with the rest retrieved from reference TRBV7-3 and TRBJ2-3, is GAGVSQTPSNKVTEKGKYVELRCDPISGHTALYWYRQSLGQGPEFLIYFQGTGAADDSGLPNDRFFAVRPEGSVSTLKIQRTERGDSAVYLCASSFSGGVQDTQYFGPGTRLTVL.